This passage covers 3 T cell receptor beta chains from one sample sequenced in a study of T cell responses to AZD1222 COVID-19 vaccine. Assay used: immunoSEQ multiplex PCR; TCRdb lists only in-frame clones, some missing. The sample carries some 200,000 clones, about nine tenths recorded once. The sample consisted of peripheral blood, taken on day 0 of AZD1222 vaccination. These receptors came from an adult in good health.

The chain joins TRBV23-1 to TRBJ1-6; D is uncertain. TRBV23-1 is an open reading frame whose function is uncertain. Trimming pared 0 bases from V and 5 bases from J, leaving 5 bases between. This CDR3 region has 14 residues. The CDR3 reads CASSQSRNNSPLHF. The CDR3 region has the DNA TGCGCCAGCAGTCAATCCAGAAATAATTCACCCCTCCACTTT.

V usage is TRBV13 and J usage is TRBJ1-3; D gene uncertain. The CDR3 loop spans 18 amino acids. V gave up 5 bases and J gave up 3 bases, with 23 bases separating them. CDR1 is PRHDT, CDR2 FYEKMQ, per germline (reference sequence). The CDR3 bases are TGTGCCAGCAGCCCTCCTAAAGGATATAGCGTTAGTGGAAACACCATATATTTT. Encoded protein: CASSPPKGYSVSGNTIYF. The entire variable domain, with the rest obtained from reference TRBV13 and TRBJ1-3, is as follows: AAGVIQSPRHLIKEKRETATLKCYPIPRHDTVYWYQQGPGQDPQFLISFYEKMQSDKGSIPDRFSAQQFSDYHSELNMSSLELGDSALYFCASSPPKGYSVSGNTIYFGEGSWLTVV.

The rearrangement joins TRBV11-2 to TRBJ2-7; 11 nucleotides match TRBD1. The germline CDR1 and CDR2 sequences are SGHAT and FQNNGV. The CDR3 loop spans 16 amino acids. Losses at the gene ends were 2 bases for V and 6 bases for J; bases not matched to a gene: 9. Here the CDR3 reads CASSLYPGQGDGEQYF. The CDR3 bases are TGTGCCAGCAGCTTATATCCGGGACAGGGGGATGGCGAGCAGTACTTC.